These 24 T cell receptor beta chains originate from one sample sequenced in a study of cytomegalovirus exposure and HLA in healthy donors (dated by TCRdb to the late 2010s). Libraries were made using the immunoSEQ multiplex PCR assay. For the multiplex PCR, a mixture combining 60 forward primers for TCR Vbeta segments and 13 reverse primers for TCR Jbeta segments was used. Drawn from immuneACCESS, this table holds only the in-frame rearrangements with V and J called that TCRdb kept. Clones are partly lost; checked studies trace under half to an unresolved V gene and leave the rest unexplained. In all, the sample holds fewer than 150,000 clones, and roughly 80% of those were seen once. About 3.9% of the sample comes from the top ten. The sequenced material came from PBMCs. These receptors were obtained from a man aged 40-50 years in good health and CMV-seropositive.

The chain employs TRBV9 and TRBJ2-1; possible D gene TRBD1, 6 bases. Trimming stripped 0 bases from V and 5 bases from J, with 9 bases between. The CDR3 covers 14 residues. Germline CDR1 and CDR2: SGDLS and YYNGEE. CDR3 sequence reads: CASSVGTVDNEQFF. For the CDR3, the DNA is TGTGCCAGCAGCGTAGGGACAGTTGACAATGAGCAGTTCTTC.

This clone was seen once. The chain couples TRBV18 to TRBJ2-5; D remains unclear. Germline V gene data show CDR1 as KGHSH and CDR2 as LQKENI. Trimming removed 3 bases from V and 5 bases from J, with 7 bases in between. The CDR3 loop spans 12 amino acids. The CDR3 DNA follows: TGTGCCAGCTCACCGAGTCGGGAGACCCAGTACTTC. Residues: CASSPSRETQYF.

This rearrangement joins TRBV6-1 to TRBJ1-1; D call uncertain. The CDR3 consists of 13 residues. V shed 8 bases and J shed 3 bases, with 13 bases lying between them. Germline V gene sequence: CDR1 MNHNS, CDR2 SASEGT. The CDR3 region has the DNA TGTGCCAGCCGGCTGGAGGCCTACACTGAAGCTTTCTTT. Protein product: CASRLEAYTEAFF.

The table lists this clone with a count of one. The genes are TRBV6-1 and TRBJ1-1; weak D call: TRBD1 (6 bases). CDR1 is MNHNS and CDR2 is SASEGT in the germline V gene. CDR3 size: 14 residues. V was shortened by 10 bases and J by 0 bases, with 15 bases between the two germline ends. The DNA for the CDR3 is TGTGCCACAGAGACAGGATACTTGAACACTGAAGCTTTCTTT. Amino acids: CATETGYLNTEAFF.

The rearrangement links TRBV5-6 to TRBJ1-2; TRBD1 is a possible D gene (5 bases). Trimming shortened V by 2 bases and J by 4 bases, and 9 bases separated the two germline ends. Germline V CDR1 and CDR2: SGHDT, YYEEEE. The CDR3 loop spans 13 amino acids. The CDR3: CASSLRGGYGYTF. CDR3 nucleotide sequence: TGTGCCAGCAGCTTACGGGGGGGCTATGGCTACACCTTC.

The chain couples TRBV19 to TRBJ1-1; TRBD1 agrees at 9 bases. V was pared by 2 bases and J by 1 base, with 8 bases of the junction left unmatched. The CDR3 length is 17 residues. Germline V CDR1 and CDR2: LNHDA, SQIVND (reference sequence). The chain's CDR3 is CASSIRGADRGNTEAFF. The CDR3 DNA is TGTGCCAGTAGTATACGGGGAGCGGACAGGGGGAACACTGAAGCTTTCTTT. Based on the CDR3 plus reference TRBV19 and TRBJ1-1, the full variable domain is DGGITQSPKYLFRKEGQNVTLSCEQNLNHDAMYWYRQDPGQGLRLIYYSQIVNDFQKGDIAEGYSVSREKKESFPLTVTSAQKNPTAFYLCASSIRGADRGNTEAFFGQGTRLTVV.

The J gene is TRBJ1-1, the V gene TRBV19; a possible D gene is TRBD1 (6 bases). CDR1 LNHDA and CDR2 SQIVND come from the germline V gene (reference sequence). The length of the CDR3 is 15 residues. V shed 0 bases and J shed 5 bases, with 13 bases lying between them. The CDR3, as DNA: TGTGCCAGTAGTATAGATCCAAGGGGGGGTACTGAAGCTTTCTTT. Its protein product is CASSIDPRGGTEAFF.

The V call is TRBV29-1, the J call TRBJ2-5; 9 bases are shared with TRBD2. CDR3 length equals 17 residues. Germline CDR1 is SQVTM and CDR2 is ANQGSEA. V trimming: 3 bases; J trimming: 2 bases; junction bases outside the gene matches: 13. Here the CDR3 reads CSVEGYLAGTEQETQYF. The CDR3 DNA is TGCAGCGTTGAGGGGTACCTAGCGGGGACGGAGCAAGAGACCCAGTACTTC.

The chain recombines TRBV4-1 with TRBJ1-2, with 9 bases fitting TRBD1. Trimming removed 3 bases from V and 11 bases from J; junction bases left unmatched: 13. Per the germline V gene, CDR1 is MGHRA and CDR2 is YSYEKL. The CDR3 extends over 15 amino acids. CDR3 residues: CASSQGSGTGRYYTF. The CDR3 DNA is TGCGCCAGCAGCCAGGGTTCGGGGACAGGGAGATATTACACCTTC.

Here the CDR3 reads CASSRRQGTDTQYF. The CDR3 bases are TGCGCCAGCAGCCGTCGACAGGGGACAGATACGCAGTATTTT. This rearrangement joins TRBV5-1 to TRBJ2-3, with 8 bases identical to TRBD1. CDR1 SGHRS and CDR2 YFSETQ come from the germline V gene. With 4 bases clipped from V and 3 bases from J, the junction kept 4 bases outside the gene matches. The CDR3 runs 14 residues. Using reference TRBV5-1 and TRBJ2-3 for the parts outside the CDR3, the full variable domain is KAGVTQTPRYLIKTRGQQVTLSCSPISGHRSVSWYQQTPGQGLQFLFEYFSETQRNKGNFPGRFSGRQFSNSRSEMNVSTLELGDSALYLCASSRRQGTDTQYFGPGTRLTVL.

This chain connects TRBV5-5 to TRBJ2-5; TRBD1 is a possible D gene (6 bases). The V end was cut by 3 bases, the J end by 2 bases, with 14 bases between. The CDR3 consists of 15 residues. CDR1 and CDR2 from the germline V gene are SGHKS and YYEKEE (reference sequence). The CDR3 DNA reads TGTGCCAGCAGCTGGATGACAGGAAGACAAGAGACCCAGTACTTC. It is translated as CASSWMTGRQETQYF.

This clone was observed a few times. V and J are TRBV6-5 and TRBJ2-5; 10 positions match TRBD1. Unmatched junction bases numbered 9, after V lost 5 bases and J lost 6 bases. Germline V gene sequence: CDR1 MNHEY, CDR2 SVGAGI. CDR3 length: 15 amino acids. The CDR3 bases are TGTGCCAGCAGTAGTCCGGGACAGGGGTTAAAGACCCAGTACTTC. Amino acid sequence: CASSSPGQGLKTQYF.

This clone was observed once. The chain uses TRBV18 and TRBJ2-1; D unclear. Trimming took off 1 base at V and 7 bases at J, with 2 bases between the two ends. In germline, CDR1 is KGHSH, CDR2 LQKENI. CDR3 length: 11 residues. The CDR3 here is CASSPLNEQFF. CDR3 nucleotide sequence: TGTGCCAGCTCACCACTAAATGAGCAGTTCTTC.

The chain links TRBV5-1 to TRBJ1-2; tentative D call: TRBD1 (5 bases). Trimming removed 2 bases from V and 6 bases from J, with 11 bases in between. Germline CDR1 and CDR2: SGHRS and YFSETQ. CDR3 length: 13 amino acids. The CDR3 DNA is TGCGCCAGCAGCTTAACGGGACTTGATGGCTACACCTTC. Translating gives CASSLTGLDGYTF.

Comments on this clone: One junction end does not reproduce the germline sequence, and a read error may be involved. The CDR3 here is CAGRVLEYGYTF. As DNA, the CDR3 is TGTGCCGGCAGGGTACTTGAGTATGGCTACACCTTC. V usage is TRBV2 and J usage is TRBJ1-2, with D perhaps matching TRBD1 (5 bases). CDR1 and CDR2 from the germline V gene are SNHLY and FYNNEI. The CDR3 consists of 12 residues.

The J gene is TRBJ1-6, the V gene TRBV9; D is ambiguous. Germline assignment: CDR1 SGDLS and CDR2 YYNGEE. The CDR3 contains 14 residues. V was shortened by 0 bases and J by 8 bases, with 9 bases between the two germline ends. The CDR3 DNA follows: TGTGCCAGCAGCGTAGAAGTCTCAGATTCACCCCTCCACTTT. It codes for CASSVEVSDSPLHF.

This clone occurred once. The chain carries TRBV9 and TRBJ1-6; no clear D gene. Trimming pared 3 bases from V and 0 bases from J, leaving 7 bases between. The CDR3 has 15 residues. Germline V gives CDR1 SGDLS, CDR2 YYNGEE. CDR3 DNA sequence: TGTGCCAGCAGCGCCATAGACTCCTATAATTCACCCCTCCACTTT. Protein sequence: CASSAIDSYNSPLHF.

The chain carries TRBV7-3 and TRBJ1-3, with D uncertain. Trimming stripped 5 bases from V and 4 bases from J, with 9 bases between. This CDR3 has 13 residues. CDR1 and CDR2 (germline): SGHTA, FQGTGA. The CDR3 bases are TGTGCCAGCAGCCCGGGGATCGGAAACACCATATATTTT. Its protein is CASSPGIGNTIYF.

The CDR3 DNA follows: TGCGCCAGCAGCCAAGAGGGGCCCACAGGGGGTGGAAGCCTAGGCTATGGCTACACCTTC. Amino acids: CASSQEGPTGGGSLGYGYTF. V is TRBV4-1 and J is TRBJ1-2; 8 bases agree with TRBD1. V was clipped by 0 bases and J by 4 bases; unmatched bases: 19. Per the germline V gene, CDR1 is MGHRA and CDR2 is YSYEKL. The CDR3 contains 20 residues.

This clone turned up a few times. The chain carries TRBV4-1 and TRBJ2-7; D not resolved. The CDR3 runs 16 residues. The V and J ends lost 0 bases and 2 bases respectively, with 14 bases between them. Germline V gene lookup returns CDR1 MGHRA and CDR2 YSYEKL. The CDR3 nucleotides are TGCGCCAGCAGCCAAGAGTCAGGCAGTCCAACCTACGAGCAGTACTTC. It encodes CASSQESGSPTYEQYF.

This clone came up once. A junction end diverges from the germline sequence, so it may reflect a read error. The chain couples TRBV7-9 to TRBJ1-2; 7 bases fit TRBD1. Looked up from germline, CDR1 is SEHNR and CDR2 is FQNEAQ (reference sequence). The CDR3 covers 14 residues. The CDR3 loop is CSSSLGGTASGYTF. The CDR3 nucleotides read TGTTCCAGCAGCTTAGGCGGGACAGCGTCTGGCTACACCTTC.

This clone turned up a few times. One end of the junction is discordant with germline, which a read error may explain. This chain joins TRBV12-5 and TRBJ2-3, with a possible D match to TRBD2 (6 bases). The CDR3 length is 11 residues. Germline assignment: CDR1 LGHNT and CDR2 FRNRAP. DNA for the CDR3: TGTGCTAGTGGTTTGGGCCGAGCGGGCGCTTTT. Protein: CASGLGRAGAF.

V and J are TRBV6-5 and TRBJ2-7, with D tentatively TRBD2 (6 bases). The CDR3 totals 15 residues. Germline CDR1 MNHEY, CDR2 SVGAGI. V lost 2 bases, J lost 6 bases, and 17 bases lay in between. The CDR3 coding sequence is TGTGCCAGCAGTTACGATGGACTAAGAAGCAGCGAGCAGTACTTC. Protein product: CASSYDGLRSSEQYF.

CDR3 residues: CASSVGTGNTGELFF. DNA for the CDR3: TGCGCCAGCAGCGTAGGGACAGGGAACACCGGGGAGCTGTTTTTT. This chain uses TRBV5-1 with TRBJ2-2; 8 bases agree with TRBD1. Germline CDR1 SGHRS, CDR2 YFSETQ. Germline trimming cut 4 bases from V and 1 base from J; bases unmatched to any gene: 3. CDR3 length: 15 residues.